These T cell receptor beta chains were read from a single sample in a study of blood T cell repertoires in COVID-19. Assay: immunoSEQ multiplex PCR; the TCRdb copy retains only in-frame clones and omits some. The table records about 160,000 clones, about 85% of them present only once. The sample comprised PBMCs or T cells enriched from blood (not recorded which). These TCRs come from a woman between 40 and 50 years old with acute COVID-19. Each CDR3 is given with its conserved first and last residue. A D gene is named only where the DNA matches it firmly. Some rows mark clone size as missing; the rest say once, few, many or name a class of expanded clone.

V gene,J gene,D gene,clone size,CDR3 protein,CDR3 DNA
TRBV19,TRBJ2-1,TRBD2,few,CASSILSGTKNEQFF,TGTGCCAGTAGTATACTAAGCGGGACTAAAAATGAGCAGTTCTTC
TRBV5-1,TRBJ2-3,-,-,CASMDFNTDTQYF,TGCGCCAGCATGGACTTTAACACAGATACGCAGTATTTT
TRBV5-1,TRBJ1-1,TRBD1,-,CASSLVGTGQNTEAFF,TGCGCCAGCAGCTTGGTGGGGACAGGGCAGAACACTGAAGCTTTCTTT
TRBV27,TRBJ2-1,TRBD2,-,CASSTQTSGSSYNEQFF,TGTGCCAGCAGTACCCAGACTAGCGGTAGCTCCTACAATGAGCAGTTCTTC
TRBV6-5,TRBJ1-2,TRBD1,-,CASRLGQAYGYTF,TGTGCCAGCAGGCTGGGACAGGCATATGGCTACACCTTC
TRBV5-1,TRBJ2-1,TRBD2,-,CASSVGSSGSNEQFF,TGCGCCAGCAGCGTGGGATCTAGCGGGAGTAATGAGCAGTTCTTC
TRBV19,TRBJ1-3,-,-,CASHRGVFFSGNTIYF,TGTGCCAGCCACCGAGGAGTTTTCTTCTCTGGAAACACCATATATTTT
TRBV29-1,TRBJ1-2,-,-,CSVFWGANYGYTF,TGCAGCGTGTTTTGGGGCGCTAACTATGGCTACACCTTC
TRBV18,TRBJ2-3,TRBD2,-,CATKAGTSGNTDTQYF,TGTGCCACCAAAGCCGGGACTAGCGGGAACACAGATACGCAGTATTTT
TRBV14,TRBJ1-2,-,-,CASSQEGPGKYGYTF,TGTGCCAGCAGCCAAGAAGGGCCGGGGAAGTATGGCTACACCTTC
TRBV3-1/TRBV3-2,TRBJ1-2,TRBD1,-,CASSHRTGWGGYTF,TGTGCCAGCAGCCACAGGACAGGGTGGGGTGGCTACACCTTC